These T cell receptor beta chains were read from a single sample in a study of blood T cell repertoires in COVID-19. Assay used: immunoSEQ multiplex PCR; TCRdb lists only in-frame clones, some missing. The sample lists about 44,000 clones, around 90% occurring once. The sequencing input was peripheral blood. The receptors stem from a woman between 40 and 50 years old with acute or convalescent COVID-19. Each CDR3 is given with its conserved first and last residue. The D gene is left open where the match is weak. Clone sizes are given selectively: once, few, many, or a class where the clone is expanded.

J: TRBJ2-5
V: TRBV5-1
size: -
D: TRBD1
CDR3: CASQMRQGQETQYF
DNA: TGCGCCAGCCAAATGAGACAGGGCCAAGAGACCCAGTACTTC

J: TRBJ1-2
V: TRBV10-3
size: -
D: -
CDR3: CAISEGEAPYGYTF
DNA: TGTGCCATCAGTGAGGGGGAGGCTCCCTATGGCTACACCTTC

J: TRBJ1-4
V: TRBV9
size: -
D: -
CDR3: CASSVGGGDTTNEKLFF
DNA: TGTGCCAGCAGCGTAGGGGGAGGAGATACAACTAATGAAAAACTGTTTTTT

J: TRBJ2-1
V: TRBV5-1
size: few
D: TRBD2
CDR3: CASSTTSGSRDEQFF
DNA: TGCGCCAGCAGCACAACTAGCGGGAGTAGGGATGAGCAGTTCTTC

J: TRBJ2-3
V: TRBV9
size: -
D: -
CDR3: CASSARAGRGAVTDTQYF
DNA: TGTGCCAGCAGCGCCCGGGCGGGGAGGGGGGCTGTCACAGATACGCAGTATTTT

J: TRBJ1-5
V: TRBV11-2
size: -
D: -
CDR3: CASSQGGHQPQHF
DNA: TGTGCCAGCAGCCAAGGAGGACATCAGCCCCAGCATTTT

J: TRBJ2-5
V: TRBV10-3
size: -
D: TRBD1
CDR3: CAISGQGDLKTQYF
DNA: TGTGCCATCAGTGGACAGGGGGACTTGAAGACCCAGTACTTC

J: TRBJ2-2
V: TRBV5-1
size: -
D: TRBD2
CDR3: CASSPGGRELFF
DNA: TGCGCCAGCAGCCCGGGGGGGCGGGAGCTGTTTTTT

J: TRBJ1-5
V: TRBV20-1
size: few
D: -
CDR3: CSASSPGDSGYSNQPQHF
DNA: TGCAGTGCTAGTTCCCCCGGTGACAGTGGATATAGCAATCAGCCCCAGCATTTT

J: TRBJ2-7
V: TRBV28
size: once
D: -
CDR3: CASSPTGGAASYAQYF
DNA: TGTGCCAGCAGTCCCACTGGCGGAGCGGCCTCCTACGCGCAGTACTTC

J: TRBJ1-4
V: TRBV27
size: -
D: -
CDR3: CASHPGGSNEKLFF
DNA: TGTGCCAGCCACCCCGGGGGAAGTAACGAAAAACTGTTTTTT

J: TRBJ2-5
V: TRBV5-1
size: -
D: -
CDR3: CASSLGLAETQYF
DNA: TGCGCCAGCAGCTTGGGCCTAGCTGAGACCCAGTACTTC

J: TRBJ2-2
V: TRBV11-3
size: -
D: -
CDR3: CASSFQSGELFF
DNA: TGTGCCAGCAGCTTCCAGAGCGGAGAGCTGTTTTTT

J: TRBJ1-5
V: TRBV30
size: -
D: TRBD1
CDR3: CAWSLGQGNQPQHF
DNA: TGTGCCTGGAGTCTTGGACAGGGCAATCAGCCCCAGCATTTT

J: TRBJ1-1
V: TRBV6-4
size: few
D: -
CDR3: CASSLGVNTEAFF
DNA: TGTGCCAGCAGTCTCGGGGTGAACACTGAAGCTTTCTTT

J: TRBJ2-5
V: TRBV9
size: -
D: TRBD2
CDR3: CASSPRTSGRASQETQYF
DNA: TGTGCCAGCAGCCCGCGGACTAGCGGGAGGGCTTCCCAAGAGACCCAGTACTTC

J: TRBJ2-1
V: TRBV25-1
size: -
D: TRBD2
CDR3: CASSQFVGTSGNNEQFF
DNA: TGTGCCAGCAGCCAGTTTGTTGGGACTAGCGGCAACAATGAGCAGTTCTTC

J: TRBJ1-5
V: TRBV30
size: -
D: TRBD1
CDR3: CAWRRRTGGNQPQHF
DNA: TGTGCCTGGAGACGGAGGACAGGGGGGAATCAGCCCCAGCATTTT

J: TRBJ2-7
V: TRBV6-5
size: -
D: -
CDR3: CASSYSCKGGFYEQYF
DNA: TGTGCCAGCAGTTACTCGTGTAAGGGGGGGTTCTACGAGCAGTACTTC

J: TRBJ1-5
V: TRBV27
size: few
D: -
CDR3: CASSLYGGGKGSNQPQHF
DNA: TGTGCCAGCAGTTTATACGGGGGAGGGAAGGGTAGCAATCAGCCCCAGCATTTT

J: TRBJ2-7
V: TRBV28
size: -
D: -
CDR3: CASSLTALGFAAYF
DNA: TGTGCCAGCAGTTTGACAGCACTGGGTTTCGCGGCGTACTTC

J: TRBJ1-1
V: TRBV27
size: -
D: -
CDR3: CASSLGQMNTEAFF
DNA: TGTGCCAGCAGTTTAGGGCAGATGAACACTGAAGCTTTCTTT

J: TRBJ1-5
V: TRBV3-1/TRBV3-2
size: -
D: TRBD1
CDR3: CASSRGQSNQPQHF
DNA: TGTGCCAGCAGCCGGGGACAGAGCAATCAGCCCCAGCATTTT

J: TRBJ2-7
V: TRBV7-9
size: -
D: TRBD2
CDR3: CASSLGLAGGRSYEQYF
DNA: TGTGCCAGCAGCCTTGGACTAGCGGGGGGCCGGTCCTACGAGCAGTACTTC

J: TRBJ2-4
V: TRBV25-1
size: -
D: -
CDR3: CASSKAGGLAKNIQYF
DNA: TGTGCCAGCAGTAAAGCTGGAGGGTTAGCCAAAAACATTCAGTACTTC

J: TRBJ1-2
V: TRBV9
size: -
D: -
CDR3: CASSFGGGTYGYTF
DNA: TGTGCCAGCAGCTTCGGGGGGGGTACCTATGGCTACACCTTC

J: TRBJ1-1
V: TRBV6-6
size: few
D: -
CDR3: CASSPRGNTEAFF
DNA: TGTGCCAGCAGTCCCAGGGGGAACACTGAAGCTTTCTTT

J: TRBJ2-1
V: TRBV5-1
size: -
D: TRBD1
CDR3: CASRQRTGAAISSSYNEQFF
DNA: TGCGCCAGCAGGCAACGGACAGGGGCCGCGATCTCGAGCTCCTACAATGAGCAGTTCTTC

J: TRBJ1-6
V: TRBV6-5
size: -
D: -
CDR3: CASSFQGRDNSPLHF
DNA: TGTGCCAGCAGTTTCCAGGGAAGAGATAATTCACCCCTCCACTTT

J: TRBJ1-3
V: TRBV4-3
size: -
D: -
CDR3: CASSQVGLSGNTIYF
DNA: TGCGCCAGCAGCCAAGTTGGACTATCTGGAAACACCATATATTTT

J: TRBJ1-2
V: TRBV7-2
size: -
D: -
CDR3: CASSFAEKSGYTF
DNA: TGTGCCAGCAGCTTTGCCGAAAAGAGTGGCTACACCTTC

J: TRBJ2-5
V: TRBV2
size: -
D: -
CDR3: CASRGETQYF
DNA: TGTGCCAGCAGGGGCGAGACCCAGTACTTC

J: TRBJ1-2
V: TRBV2
size: -
D: -
CDR3: CASSEQLNYGYTF
DNA: TGTGCCAGCAGTGAACAACTTAACTATGGCTACACCTTC

J: TRBJ2-1
V: TRBV6-5
size: once
D: -
CDR3: CASTRGQFSYNEQFF
DNA: TGTGCCAGCACCCGAGGACAGTTTTCATACAATGAGCAGTTCTTC

J: TRBJ2-1
V: TRBV21-1
size: -
D: -
CDR3: CASSAYTGDLGQFF
DNA: TGTGCCAGCAGCGCATACACAGGGGACTTGGGGCAGTTCTTC

J: TRBJ2-1
V: TRBV28
size: -
D: TRBD2
CDR3: CASSLLRPSGNNEQFF
DNA: TGTGCCAGCAGTTTACTCCGGCCTAGCGGAAACAATGAGCAGTTCTTC

J: TRBJ2-7
V: TRBV28
size: -
D: TRBD1
CDR3: CASRSGQGSSYEQYF
DNA: TGTGCCAGCAGGTCGGGACAGGGGAGCTCCTACGAGCAGTACTTC

J: TRBJ2-3
V: TRBV5-1
size: -
D: TRBD2
CDR3: CASPWGLAGGLGDTQYF
DNA: TGCGCCAGCCCGTGGGGACTAGCGGGGGGCCTTGGAGATACGCAGTATTTT

J: TRBJ2-3
V: TRBV3-1/TRBV3-2
size: -
D: TRBD2
CDR3: CASSPGLAGTTDTQYF
DNA: TGTGCCAGCAGCCCGGGACTAGCGGGGACCACAGATACGCAGTATTTT

J: TRBJ2-3
V: TRBV4-2
size: once
D: TRBD2
CDR3: CASSQDPRRASGKTDTQYF
DNA: TGTGCCAGCAGCCAAGATCCGCGGCGGGCGAGCGGGAAGACAGATACGCAGTATTTT

J: TRBJ2-1
V: TRBV24-1
size: -
D: -
CDR3: CATSHSYNEQFF
DNA: TGTGCCACCAGTCATTCCTACAATGAGCAGTTCTTC

J: TRBJ1-4
V: TRBV10-3
size: -
D: -
CDR3: CAISGQLTEKLFF
DNA: TGTGCCATCAGTGGACAGTTAACAGAAAAACTGTTTTTT

J: TRBJ1-3
V: TRBV5-1
size: -
D: TRBD1
CDR3: CASSSGTAKEGNTIYF
DNA: TGCGCCAGCAGCTCTGGGACAGCCAAGGAGGGAAACACCATATATTTT

J: TRBJ1-4
V: TRBV12-3/TRBV12-4
size: -
D: -
CDR3: CASSFNRGKLFF
DNA: TGTGCCAGCAGTTTTAACCGGGGAAAACTGTTTTTT

J: TRBJ2-4
V: TRBV23-1
size: -
D: TRBD1
CDR3: CASSQSGQAKNIQYF
DNA: TGCGCCAGCAGTCAATCGGGACAGGCCAAAAACATTCAGTACTTC

J: TRBJ2-4
V: TRBV5-1
size: -
D: TRBD1
CDR3: CASSLDRGRGERTKNIQYF
DNA: TGCGCCAGCAGCCTGGACAGGGGGCGCGGGGAAAGAACCAAAAACATTCAGTACTTC

J: TRBJ2-5
V: TRBV6-2/TRBV6-3
size: -
D: -
CDR3: CASSGQQETQYF
DNA: TGTGCCAGCAGTGGACAGCAAGAGACCCAGTACTTC

J: TRBJ2-1
V: TRBV28
size: -
D: TRBD2
CDR3: CASYWGGGPRGHNEQFF
DNA: TGTGCCAGCTATTGGGGCGGGGGTCCGAGGGGACACAATGAGCAGTTCTTC

J: TRBJ2-7
V: TRBV11-2
size: -
D: TRBD2
CDR3: CASSLRLAGAVYEQYF
DNA: TGTGCCAGCAGCTTACGACTAGCGGGGGCCGTCTACGAGCAGTACTTC

J: TRBJ1-2
V: TRBV29-1
size: once
D: -
CDR3: CSVEQGFYGYTF
DNA: TGCAGCGTGGAACAGGGCTTCTATGGCTACACCTTC

J: TRBJ2-7
V: TRBV28
size: once
D: TRBD2
CDR3: CASSLTSGAYEQYF
DNA: TGTGCCAGCAGTCTGACTAGCGGAGCCTACGAGCAGTACTTC

J: TRBJ1-6
V: TRBV2
size: -
D: -
CDR3: CASSESSGQINSPLHF
DNA: TGTGCCAGCAGTGAAAGTTCTGGACAGATCAATTCACCCCTCCACTTT

J: TRBJ1-2
V: TRBV7-2
size: once
D: TRBD1
CDR3: CASSLAPGQGERGYTF
DNA: TGTGCCAGCAGCTTAGCTCCGGGACAGGGTGAGCGTGGCTACACCTTC

J: TRBJ2-1
V: TRBV6-1
size: -
D: TRBD2
CDR3: CASSEAPRLADNEQFF
DNA: TGTGCCAGCAGTGAAGCGCCTCGACTAGCGGACAATGAGCAGTTCTTC

J: TRBJ2-1
V: TRBV18
size: -
D: -
CDR3: CASSPQVTTSYNEQFF
DNA: TGTGCCAGCTCACCACAAGTAACCACATCCTACAATGAGCAGTTCTTC

J: TRBJ2-7
V: TRBV28
size: once
D: TRBD2
CDR3: CASSDHSGGYRF
DNA: TGTGCCAGCAGTGACCACAGCGGGGGCTATCGTTTC

J: TRBJ2-5
V: TRBV9
size: -
D: -
CDR3: CASSVGYLQETQYF
DNA: TGTGCCAGCAGCGTAGGCTATTTGCAAGAGACCCAGTACTTC

J: TRBJ1-2
V: TRBV27
size: -
D: TRBD1
CDR3: CASSSTGNPNYGYTF
DNA: TGTGCCAGCAGTTCGACAGGGAATCCTAACTATGGCTACACCTTC

J: TRBJ2-3
V: TRBV24-1
size: -
D: -
CDR3: CATSDSNTDTQYF
DNA: TGTGCCACCAGTGATTCTAACACAGATACGCAGTATTTT